This T cell receptor (beta chain) was recorded in a study of CD8+ T cells in alopecia areata. Overall study: Disease severity was quantified as SALT score of affected scalp area. Regarding the study as a whole: In scalp and blood during tofacitinib, many expanded lesional clones persisted.

This clone was recorded only once. Its antigen remains unknown. Between the trimmed V and J ends, which lost 4 bases and 7 bases, there was a span of 21 bases. The length of the CDR3 is 16 residues. The germline gives CDR1 SGHRS, CDR2 YFSETQ. Described treatment: oral pan-JAK inhibitor, 5-10 mg twice daily. Lesional scalp punch biopsies and peripheral blood were collected from alopecia areata patients. In each case, RNA was isolated and then reverse transcribed into cDNA as the sequencing template. Sequenced by immunoSEQ multiplex PCR; TCRdb stores in-frame clones only, minus some. The table shows fewer than 110,000 clones, with roughly 60% occurring only once.

This receptor was obtained from a human donor with alopecia areata. This sequence joins TRBV5-1 and TRBJ2-4; a possible D gene is TRBD1 (5 bases). This sample comprised CD8+ T cells sorted from blood, obtained around week 55, from a patient treated with tofacitinib. The CDR3 sequence is CASSPPGQGEENIQYF. For the CDR3, the DNA is TGCGCCAGCAGCCCACCCGGACAAGGGGAAGAGAACATTCAGTACTTC.